What follows describes a single T cell receptor (beta chain). This clone was counted once. What this receptor recognizes is not known. A read error may produce the germline difference seen at one junction end. This entry comes from a study of blood T cell repertoires in COVID-19 (dated by TCRdb to the early 2020s). General notes on the study: Collaborator samples came from the United States, Italy and Spain and covered acute and convalescent phases of COVID-19. Samples came from the ongoing ImmuneRACE study (first 160 participants) plus 1,254 subjects from 6 global collaborators. Where HLA class I and class II types were available, the types were taken from metadata supplied by the sample provider, not from assay-based typing. The repertoires were made available in a free public database intended to serve as a resource for research on the immune response to SARS-CoV-2. The material from the prospective study consisted of cDNA or gDNA derived from T cells, B-cell-depleted T cells, or PBMCs. Nearly every sample came with metadata listing a de-identified subject ID, COVID-19 status, age in years and sex. The dataset comprised deeply sampled blood TCRbeta repertoires from subjects exposed to, actively infected with, or recovered from COVID-19.

Participants in the prospective study were enrolled through a virtual design, were aged about 18 to 90 years, and lived in approximately 24 United States geographic areas. In the prospective study, cohorts were assigned on the basis of participant-reported clinical history obtained from a screening survey and a study questionnaire. In the prospective study, whole blood, serum and a nasopharyngeal or oropharyngeal swab were collected from each participant by mobile phlebotomists. Prospective study participants could optionally give additional blood draws and questionnaires over an approximately two-month period. Blood samples from the prospective study were shipped frozen or at room temperature prior to DNA extraction. Here is what the overall study found, with its caveats: How much clinical and demographic metadata was included differed by source and by participant, and the metadata was provided uncurated.

The immunoSEQ Assay, a bias-controlled multiplex PCR, was used to amplify TCRbeta CDR3 regions from genomic DNA. The authors' analysis ran thus. Nucleated cell counts per sample were estimated from amplification of reference gene primers within the assay. To quantify the absolute abundance of each unique TCRbeta CDR3 rearrangement, sequence reads were collapsed and filtered. Productive Simpson clonality was computed per sample as the square root of Simpson's diversity index over productive rearrangements. TCRdb holds this immuneACCESS table with in-frame rearrangements only. Some clones are missing; in checked studies, unresolved V genes explain under half, and the rest has no known cause. From that table come the V and J calls and clone size; the DNA was used to work out D and trimming. For this sample there are roughly 180,000 clones; approximately 81% appear just once. Of the sample, about 5.7% falls within the top ten clones.

The sequence came from a woman aged 35 to 49 with acute COVID-19. The sample consisted of PBMCs or T cells enriched from blood (not recorded which).

CDR3 protein: CASIAGGPWDEQFF. Here is the DNA: TGTGCAAGCATAGCGGGAGGGCCCTGGGATGAGCAGTTCTTC. Recombination joined TRBV7-2 with TRBJ2-1, with 11 middle bases fitting TRBD2. Reading the germline V gene gives CDR1 SGHTA and CDR2 FQGNSA. The CDR3 covers 14 residues, taking in both the cysteine and the phenylalanine. Of all the DNA, just the CDR3 is kept, 42 bases in frame from base 1.